A single sample is the source of the 9 T cell receptor beta chains below, sequenced in a study of blood T cell repertoires in COVID-19. Profiled with immunoSEQ multiplex PCR; TCRdb holds only in-frame clones, not every one. This sample has approximately 170,000 clones, with 88% found just once. Sample: peripheral blood. These receptors came from a man between 50 and 59 years old who had recovered from COVID-19.

This chain connects TRBV5-1 to TRBJ1-6; the D gene is possibly TRBD1 (6 bases). V dropped 0 bases and J dropped 5 bases, with 9 bases sitting between them. The CDR3 has 15 residues. Germline loops: CDR1 SGHRS, CDR2 YFSETQ. The CDR3 loop is CASSLGTVDNSPLHF. The CDR3 DNA sequence: TGCGCCAGCAGCTTGGGGACAGTGGATAATTCACCCCTCCACTTT.

This clone was counted a single time. This sequence joins TRBV29-1 and TRBJ2-7; D might be TRBD1 (6 bases). V dropped 6 bases and J dropped 5 bases, with 23 bases sitting between them. CDR3 length: 15 amino acids. CDR1 is SQVTM, CDR2 ANQGSEA, per germline. As DNA, the CDR3 is TGCAGCGTGGGGAAAATGACAGGTCCTCGGGACGAGCAGTACTTC. This sequence encodes CSVGKMTGPRDEQYF.

This rearrangement joins TRBV9 to TRBJ2-3; TRBD2 aligns across 14 bases. From germline, CDR1 is SGDLS and CDR2 YYNGEE. CDR3 size: 18 residues. After removal of 4 bases from V and 3 bases from J, the junction contained 10 bases not matched to a gene. The CDR3, as DNA: TGTGCCAGCAGCTTCGGGACTAGCGGGAGAATAATGACAGATACGCAGTATTTT. It translates to CASSFGTSGRIMTDTQYF.

This clone has more than one count but fewer than ten. V is TRBV5-8 and J is TRBJ1-5; TRBD1 might be the D (5 bases). Deletions cut 4 bases from V and 6 bases from J, with 17 bases between. Germline V gene lookup returns CDR1 SGHTS and CDR2 YDEGEE. The CDR3 is 15 residues long. The CDR3 loop is CASSIRVGGTQPQHF. For the CDR3, the DNA is TGTGCCAGCAGCATCCGGGTGGGGGGAACTCAGCCCCAGCATTTT.

CDR3 loop: CASSLQGAWYEQYF. As DNA, the CDR3 is TGTGCCAGCAGCTTACAAGGGGCTTGGTACGAGCAGTACTTC. V gene TRBV11-2 combines with J gene TRBJ2-7; weak D call: TRBD1 (5 bases). In germline, CDR1 is SGHAT, CDR2 FQNNGV. V was clipped by 2 bases and J by 4 bases, with 12 bases between them. The CDR3 runs to 14 residues. Combining the CDR3 with reference TRBV11-2 and TRBJ2-7 gives the whole variable domain EAGVAQSPRYKIIEKRQSVAFWCNPISGHATLYWYQQILGQGPKLLIQFQNNGVVDDSQLPKDRFSAERLKGVDSTLKIQPAKLEDSAVYLCASSLQGAWYEQYFGPGTRLTVT.

This rearrangement joins TRBV29-1 to TRBJ1-2; TRBD1 matches at 8 bases. The V gene's germline CDR1 is SQVTM and CDR2 ANQGSEA. Trimming removed 5 bases from V and 2 bases from J; junction bases left unmatched: 4. There are 13 residues in the CDR3. CDR3 sequence: CSVNRQGNYGYTF. CDR3 DNA: TGCAGCGTTAACCGACAGGGGAACTATGGCTACACCTTC.

This chain joins TRBV18 and TRBJ2-2; 12 bases match TRBD1. The CDR3 spans 20 residues. The V gene end was trimmed by 1 base and the J gene end by 5 bases; junction bases not matched to a gene: 14. Per the germline V gene, CDR1 is KGHSH and CDR2 is LQKENI. CDR3 nucleotides: TGTGCCAGCTCACCACTTCCGGGACAGGGGGCGCCTGGTAAAACCGGGGAGCTGTTTTTT. As protein: CASSPLPGQGAPGKTGELFF.

The V and J genes are TRBV18 and TRBJ1-4; TRBD1 matches at 7 bases. Germline V gives CDR1 KGHSH, CDR2 LQKENI. The J segment lost 8 bases and the V segment lost 1 base, leaving 7 bases of the junction unmatched. The CDR3 sequence is 15 residues long. This CDR3 reads CASSPQGTVGEKLFF. CDR3 coding DNA: TGTGCCAGCTCACCACAAGGGACAGTTGGGGAAAAACTGTTTTTT. The complete variable domain, with remaining parts taken from reference TRBV18 and TRBJ1-4, reads NAGVMQNPRHLVRRRGQEARLRCSPMKGHSHVYWYRQLPEEGLKFMVYLQKENIIDESGMPKERFSAEFPKEGPSILRIQQVVRGDSAAYFCASSPQGTVGEKLFFGSGTQLSVL.

The chain carries TRBV5-6 and TRBJ2-2; 10 positions match TRBD2. V lost 3 bases to trimming and J lost 4 bases; unmatched junction nucleotides: 3. Germline V gives CDR1 SGHDT, CDR2 YYEEEE. The CDR3 is 15 residues long. The CDR3 DNA reads TGTGCCAGCAGCTCGATAGCGGGGGGCACCGGGGAGCTGTTTTTT. Its translation is CASSSIAGGTGELFF. The full variable domain, in which reference TRBV5-6 and TRBJ2-2 provide the parts outside the CDR3, is DAGVTQSPTHLIKTRGQQVTLRCSPKSGHDTVSWYQQALGQGPQFIFQYYEEEERQRGNFPDRFSGHQFPNYSSELNVNALLLGDSALYLCASSSIAGGTGELFFGEGSRLTVL.